Below are 17 T cell receptor beta chains sequenced from a single sample in a study of blood T cell repertoires in COVID-19. Clones were sequenced by immunoSEQ multiplex PCR, and TCRdb holds only the in-frame ones, with some missing. The data show roughly 300,000 clones, about 90% seen once. The sequenced material came from peripheral blood. Receptor source: a woman in her forties or fifties who had recovered from COVID-19.

The rearrangement joins TRBV28 to TRBJ1-5; D ambiguous. CDR1 is MDHEN and CDR2 is SYDVKM in the germline V gene. The CDR3 length is 12 residues. Deletions cut 6 bases from V and 7 bases from J, with 10 bases between. CDR3 DNA: TGTGCCAGCAGCCCAGCCGGGCAGCCCCAGCATTTT. Residues: CASSPAGQPQHF. The complete variable domain, with remaining parts taken from reference TRBV28 and TRBJ1-5, reads DVKVTQSSRYLVKRTGEKVFLECVQDMDHENMFWYRQDPGLGLRLIYFSYDVKMKEKGDIPEGYSVSREKKERFSLILESASTNQTSMYLCASSPAGQPQHFGDGTRLSIL.

J is TRBJ1-1 and V is TRBV18, with 9 bases that match TRBD1. In germline, CDR1 is KGHSH, CDR2 LQKENI. V was clipped by 0 bases and J by 5 bases; unmatched bases: 4. The CDR3 has 15 amino acids. DNA of the CDR3: TGTGCCAGCTCACCACCCGGGACAGGGAGGACTGAAGCTTTCTTT. Translated: CASSPPGTGRTEAFF.

In DNA, the CDR3 is TGTGCCAGCAGCTTGGGAGGGTCTGGAAACACCATATATTTT. Translation: CASSLGGSGNTIYF. The chain has TRBV5-6 and TRBJ1-3; D remains unclear. This CDR3 has 14 residues. Trimming removed 0 bases at V and 1 base at J, with 5 bases between. The germline CDR1 and CDR2 sequences are SGHDT and YYEEEE.

The gene calls are TRBV6-1 and TRBJ2-5; no firm D call. There are 15 residues in the CDR3. Trimming shortened V by 1 base and J by 1 base, and 10 bases separated the two germline ends. CDR1 and CDR2 from the germline V gene are MNHNS and SASEGT. The CDR3 loop is CASSEGHGPQETQYF. The CDR3 region has the DNA TGTGCCAGCAGTGAAGGTCATGGGCCCCAAGAGACCCAGTACTTC.

V usage is TRBV20-1 and J usage is TRBJ1-1; D gene uncertain. Germline assignment: CDR1 DFQATT and CDR2 SNEGSKA (reference sequence). The CDR3 is made up of 14 amino acids. V lost 3 bases and J 1 base, leaving 12 bases between the germline ends. The CDR3 region is CSASVPRPNTEAFF. The CDR3 DNA reads as TGCAGTGCTAGTGTTCCGCGGCCGAACACTGAAGCTTTCTTT.

This clone was recorded only once. The rearrangement joins TRBV27 to TRBJ2-1; TRBD2 matches 12 bases. V shed 2 bases, J shed 2 bases, and the junction held 13 bases outside the gene matches. The CDR3 extends over 20 amino acids. Looked up from germline, CDR1 is MNHEY and CDR2 is SMNVEV (reference sequence). CDR3 amino acids: CASSLGAGTSGYSPYNEQFF. DNA of the CDR3: TGTGCCAGCAGTTTAGGAGCCGGGACTAGCGGGTACTCCCCCTACAATGAGCAGTTCTTC.

The chain uses TRBV28 and TRBJ2-1; TRBD2 matches at 12 bases. V shed 6 bases and J 1 base; nucleotides not matched to a gene: 13. The CDR3 runs to 19 residues. CDR1 and CDR2 from the germline V gene are MDHEN and SYDVKM. The CDR3 DNA reads as TGTGCCAGCAGGAGGACTAGCGGGATCGGCTTAGGGTCCTACAATGAGCAGTTCTTC. It encodes CASRRTSGIGLGSYNEQFF.

V is TRBV7-9 and J is TRBJ2-2; D gene unclear. The CDR3 is made up of 16 amino acids. The germline gives CDR1 SEHNR, CDR2 FQNEAQ (reference sequence). Trimming stripped 5 bases from V and 3 bases from J, with 16 bases between. As DNA, the CDR3 is TGTGCCAGCAGCCGCGGTCGACTTCTGGACACCGGGGAGCTGTTTTTT. Residues: CASSRGRLLDTGELFF.

The CDR3 region is CASSLDRDNYEQYF. CDR3 in DNA: TGTGCCAGCAGCCTTGACCGGGACAACTACGAGCAGTACTTC. The gene calls are TRBV5-4 and TRBJ2-7, with D possibly TRBD1 on 6 matching bases. The CDR3 is 14 residues long. Trimming took 4 bases from V and 3 from J, leaving 14 bases between them. In germline, CDR1 is SGHNT, CDR2 YYREEE (reference sequence).

The chain recombines TRBV10-3 with TRBJ2-5, with 10 positions matching TRBD2. V lost 4 bases and J lost 5; bases outside the gene matches: 7. Germline V gene lookup returns CDR1 ENHRY and CDR2 SYGVKD. The CDR3 consists of 15 residues. CDR3 in DNA: TGTGCCATCAGTGGTAGCGGGAGGTCGAGGGAGACCCAGTACTTC. It specifies CAISGSGRSRETQYF.

The gene calls are TRBV4-3 and TRBJ2-1; TRBD2 aligns across 9 bases. The CDR3 contains 18 residues. Germline-derived CDR1 and CDR2 are LGHNA and YSLEER. Losses at the gene ends were 4 bases for V and 4 bases for J; bases not matched to a gene: 14. As DNA, the CDR3 is TGCGCCAGCAGCCCCCTCCCCCCTAGTGCGGGGGGGTACAATGAGCAGTTCTTC. Amino acid sequence: CASSPLPPSAGGYNEQFF.

On this clone itself: One junction end does not reproduce the germline sequence, and a read error may be involved. The genes are TRBV7-7 and TRBJ2-1; possibly TRBD2 for D (6 bases). The CDR3 covers 15 residues. The germline V gene has CDR1 SSHAT and CDR2 FNYEAQ (reference sequence). As DNA, the CDR3 is TGTGCTAGCAGCTTGGATCTCGCGGGGTACAATGAGCAGTTCTTC. This translates into CASSLDLAGYNEQFF.

The chain carries TRBV13 and TRBJ2-2; D possibly corresponds to TRBD2 (5 bases). The germline V gene has CDR1 PRHDT and CDR2 FYEKMQ (reference sequence). This CDR3 contains 14 residues. The germline V and J ends were trimmed by 1 base and 8 bases, with 11 bases remaining between them. DNA for the CDR3: TGTGCCAGCAGCTTAGAGGACTTACCGGGGGAGCTGTTTTTT. Translating gives CASSLEDLPGELFF.

This rearrangement joins TRBV19 to TRBJ2-1; D might be TRBD1 (6 bases). Germline CDR1 and CDR2: LNHDA and SQIVND (reference sequence). Deletions cut 5 bases from V and 3 bases from J, with 20 bases between. The CDR3 loop spans 17 amino acids. CDR3 DNA sequence: TGTGCCAGTAGTCCGGACAGTATCTGGGCGGACTACAATGAGCAGTTCTTC. Protein product: CASSPDSIWADYNEQFF.

CDR3 residues: CASSEGLVQTQYF. CDR3 DNA: TGTGCCAGCTCTGAAGGACTAGTGCAGACCCAGTACTTC. This sequence joins TRBV18 and TRBJ2-5, with 7 nucleotides matching TRBD2. V gave up 6 bases and J gave up 6 bases; unmatched junction bases: 7. CDR3 size: 13 residues. The germline CDR1 and CDR2 sequences are KGHSH and LQKENI.

V gene TRBV2 combines with J gene TRBJ2-5, with 9 bases matching TRBD2. The germline CDR1 and CDR2 sequences are SNHLY and FYNNEI. Losses at the gene ends were 4 bases for V and 13 bases for J; bases not matched to a gene: 16. CDR3 length equals 15 residues. This chain's CDR3 is CASSGLRTSEGSPYF. For the CDR3, the DNA is TGTGCCAGCAGTGGCCTCCGGACTAGCGAAGGGTCCCCGTACTTC.

The chain carries TRBV13 and TRBJ1-1; unclear D gene. Trimming took off 3 bases at V and 5 bases at J, with 7 bases between the two ends. In germline, CDR1 is PRHDT, CDR2 FYEKMQ (reference sequence). The CDR3 runs 12 residues. The CDR3 spells CASSLGVTEAFF. The DNA for the CDR3 is TGTGCCAGCAGCTTGGGAGTTACTGAAGCTTTCTTT.